A single T cell receptor beta chain is shown here with its context. Its antigen is undetermined. This entry belongs to a study of cytomegalovirus exposure and HLA in healthy donors. Whole-study context: Out of approximately 170 million T cells, an earlier analysis found over 90 million unique TCR beta sequences in total. The study's findings and limits: One later analysis reportedly identified an Asian-associated ancestry cluster that showed fewer N-insertions than the roughly 700-donor mean. Cytomegalovirus-associated TCR beta chains were listed, numbering some 170. The likely origin of a cluster of highly shared sequence variants was a sequencing artifact.

PCR primers comprised 60 Vbeta and 13 Jbeta primers. Generated by immunoSEQ multiplex PCR, the TCRdb table keeps only in-frame clones and is missing some. The sample consists of approximately 190,000 clones, roughly 73% of them appearing once. V was clipped by 8 bases and J by 6 bases; unmatched bases: 13. Germline CDR1 MNHEY, CDR2 SMNVEV (reference sequence). The CDR3 is 15 residues long. This rearrangement joins TRBV27 to TRBJ2-1; 7 bases are shared with TRBD2. The TCR sequence derives from a woman in her thirties in good health and CMV-seronegative. Material for sequencing was PBMCs. The CDR3 sequence is CASAPPGGPGNEQFF. CDR3 DNA: TGTGCCAGCGCCCCCCCGGGAGGACCGGGCAATGAGCAGTTCTTC.